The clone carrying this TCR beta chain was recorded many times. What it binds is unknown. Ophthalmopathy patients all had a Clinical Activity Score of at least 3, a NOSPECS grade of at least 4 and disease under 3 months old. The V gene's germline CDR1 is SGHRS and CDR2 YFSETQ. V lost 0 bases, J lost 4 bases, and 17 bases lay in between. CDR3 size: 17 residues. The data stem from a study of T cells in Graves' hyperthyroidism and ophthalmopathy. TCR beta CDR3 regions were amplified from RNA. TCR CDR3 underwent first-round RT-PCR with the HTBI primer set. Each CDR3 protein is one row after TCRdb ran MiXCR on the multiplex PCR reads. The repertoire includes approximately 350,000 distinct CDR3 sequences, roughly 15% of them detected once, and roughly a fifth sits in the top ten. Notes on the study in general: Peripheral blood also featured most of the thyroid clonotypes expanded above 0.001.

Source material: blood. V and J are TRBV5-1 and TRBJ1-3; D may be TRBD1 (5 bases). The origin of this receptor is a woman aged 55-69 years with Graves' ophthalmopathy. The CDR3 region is CASSLAGLRGYGNTIYF. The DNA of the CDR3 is TGCGCCAGCAGCTTGGCCGGCCTCCGGGGGTACGGAAACACCATATATTTT.